The text below deals with one T cell receptor beta chain. The antigen is undetermined. This entry comes from a study of post-analysis software for immune sequencing data. General study findings and limits: Four to six TRBV segments (TRBV5-6, TRBV5-1 and TRBV20-1 among them) occurred more frequently in patients than in controls. Multiple sclerosis patients showed significantly lower normalized Chao1 diversity than controls did.

Trimming removed 4 bases at V and 1 base at J, with 13 bases between. Germline CDR1 MGHRA, CDR2 YSYEKL. The CDR3 loop spans 15 amino acids. Unique molecular identifiers were present in the TCR beta cDNA libraries. Roughly 500,000 cDNA molecules were obtained per 1 to 10 million input T cells. One entry per CDR3 protein results from TCRdb running MiXCR on the PCR reads. The table includes roughly 600,000 distinct CDR3 sequences, roughly 47% detected once. This clonotype was sampled from a girl between 5 and 17 years old with multiple sclerosis. The sequenced material came from blood. The chain carries TRBV4-1 and TRBJ1-1; perhaps TRBD1 as D (5 bases). The CDR3 DNA reads as TGCGCCAGCAGCCCGAGGGGACGGGAGAACACTGAAGCTTTCTTT. Its translation is CASSPRGRENTEAFF.